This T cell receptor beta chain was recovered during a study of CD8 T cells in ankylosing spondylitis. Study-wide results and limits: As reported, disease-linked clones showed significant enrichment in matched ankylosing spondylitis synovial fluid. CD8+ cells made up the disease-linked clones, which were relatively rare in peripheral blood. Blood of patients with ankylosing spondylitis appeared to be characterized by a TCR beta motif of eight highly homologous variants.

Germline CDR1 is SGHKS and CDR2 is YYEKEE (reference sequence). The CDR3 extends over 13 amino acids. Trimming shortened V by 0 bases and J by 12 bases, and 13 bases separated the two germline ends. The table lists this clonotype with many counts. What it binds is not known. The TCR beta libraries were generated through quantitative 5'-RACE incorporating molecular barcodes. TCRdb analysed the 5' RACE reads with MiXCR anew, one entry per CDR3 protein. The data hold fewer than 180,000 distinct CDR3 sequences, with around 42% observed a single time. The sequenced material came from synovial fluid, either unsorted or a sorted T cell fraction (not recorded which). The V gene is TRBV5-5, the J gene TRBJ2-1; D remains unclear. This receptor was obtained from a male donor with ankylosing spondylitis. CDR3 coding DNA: TGTGCCAGCAGCTTGGGGGGTTTGGATGCGCAGTTCTTC. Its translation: CASSLGGLDAQFF.